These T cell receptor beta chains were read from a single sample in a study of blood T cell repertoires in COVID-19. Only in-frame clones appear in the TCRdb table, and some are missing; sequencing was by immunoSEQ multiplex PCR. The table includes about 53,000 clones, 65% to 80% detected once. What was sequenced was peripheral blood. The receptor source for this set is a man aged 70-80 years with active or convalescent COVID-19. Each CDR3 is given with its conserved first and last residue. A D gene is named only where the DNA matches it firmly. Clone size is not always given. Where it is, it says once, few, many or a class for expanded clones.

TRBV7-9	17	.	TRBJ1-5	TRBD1	TGTGCCAGCAGCTTAGAAGGAGGACAGGGGTGGGGTCAGCCCCAGCATTTT	CASSLEGGQGWGQPQHF
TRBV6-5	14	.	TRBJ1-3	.	TGTGCCAGCAGGGACAGCGGCCCATCGGACACCATATATTTT	CASRDSGPSDTIYF
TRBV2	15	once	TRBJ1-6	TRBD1	TGTGCCAGCATCCTAATGGGGCAGGGGGAGACACCCCTCCACTTT	CASILMGQGETPLHF
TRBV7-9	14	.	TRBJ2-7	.	TGTGCCAGCAGCATTCACAGGGATGGGGGCGAGCAGTACTTC	CASSIHRDGGEQYF
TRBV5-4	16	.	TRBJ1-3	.	TGTGCCAGCAGCTTGACAGCTAACTCGGCTGGAAACACCATATATTTT	CASSLTANSAGNTIYF
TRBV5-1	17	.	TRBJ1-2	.	TGCGCCAGCAGCTTGTTTGACCCCACGGGAGAGAACTATGGCTACACCTTC	CASSLFDPTGENYGYTF
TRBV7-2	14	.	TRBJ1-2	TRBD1	TGTGCCAGCAGCTTAGCGCGGCAGGGGGATGGCTACACCTTC	CASSLARQGDGYTF
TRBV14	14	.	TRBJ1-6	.	TGTGCCAGCAGCCCAACCAGGGTTGGCTCACCCCTCCACTTT	CASSPTRVGSPLHF
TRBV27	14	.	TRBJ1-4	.	TGTGCCAGCAGCTATTCCCAGGGTAGTGAAAAACTGTTTTTT	CASSYSQGSEKLFF
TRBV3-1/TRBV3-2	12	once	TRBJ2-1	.	TGTGCCAGCAGCACAGACTACAATGAGCAGTTCTTC	CASSTDYNEQFF
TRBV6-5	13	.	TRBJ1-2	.	TGTGCCAGCAGTTACTCAGGGACACATGGCTACACCTTC	CASSYSGTHGYTF
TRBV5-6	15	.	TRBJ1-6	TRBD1	TGTGCCAGCAGCTGGACAGGGGGTCCAAATTCACCCCTCCACTTT	CASSWTGGPNSPLHF
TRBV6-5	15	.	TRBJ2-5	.	TGTGCCAGCACCACACCCAGAGGAGGGGAAGAGACCCAGTACTTC	CASTTPRGGEETQYF
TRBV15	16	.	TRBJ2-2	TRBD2	TGTGCCACCAGCAGAGGCGGGAGGGGTGTGACCGGGGAGCTGTTTTTT	CATSRGGRGVTGELFF
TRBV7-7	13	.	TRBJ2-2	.	TGTGCTAGCAGCTTAGACTGGACCGGGGAGCTGTTTTTT	CASSLDWTGELFF
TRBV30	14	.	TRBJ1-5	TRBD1	TGTGCCTGGGGGACAGGTTATGGCAATCAGCCCCAGCATTTT	CAWGTGYGNQPQHF
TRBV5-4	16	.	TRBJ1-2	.	TGTGCCAGCAGTCGTGTGTCCGGGACACTTCTTAGAGGCTACACCTTC	CASSRVSGTLLRGYTF
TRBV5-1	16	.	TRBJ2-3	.	TGCGCCAGCAGCTTGGGGACAGCAGAGGGCACAGATACGCAGTATTTT	CASSLGTAEGTDTQYF
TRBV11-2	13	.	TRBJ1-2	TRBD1	TGTGCCAGCAGCCTAGGGACAGGGAATGGCTACACCTTC	CASSLGTGNGYTF
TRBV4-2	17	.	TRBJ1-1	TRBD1	TGTGCCAGCAGCCAAGCGGGGACAGGGAGAGAGAACACTGAAGCTTTCTTT	CASSQAGTGRENTEAFF
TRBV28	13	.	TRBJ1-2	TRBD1	TGTGCCAGTAACGACAGGGGGGTCTATGGCTACACCTTC	CASNDRGVYGYTF
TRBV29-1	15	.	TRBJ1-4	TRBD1	TGCAGCGTGACAGGGGATTTTGCAACTAATGAAAAACTGTTTTTT	CSVTGDFATNEKLFF
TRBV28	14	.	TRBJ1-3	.	TGTGCCAGCACTCCTGACAGCTCTGGAAACACCATATATTTT	CASTPDSSGNTIYF
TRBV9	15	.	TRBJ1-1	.	TGTGCCAGCACACAGGAGGACAGACCGAACACTGAAGCTTTCTTT	CASTQEDRPNTEAFF
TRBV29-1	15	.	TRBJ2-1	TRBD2	TGCAGCGTGGCTCGGACTAGCGTCTCCTACAATGAGCAGTTCTTC	CSVARTSVSYNEQFF
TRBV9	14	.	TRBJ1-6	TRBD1	TGTGCCAGCAGCGTACAGACAGGGAATTCACCCCTCCACTTT	CASSVQTGNSPLHF
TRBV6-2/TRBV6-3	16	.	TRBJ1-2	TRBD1	TGTGCCAGCAGCCCCGGGACAGGGGGTCTAACTATGGGCTACACCTTC	CASSPGTGGLTMGYTF
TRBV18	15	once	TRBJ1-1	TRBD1	TGTGCCAGCTCACCACGGGGACAGGGTAACACTGAAGCTTTCTTT	CASSPRGQGNTEAFF
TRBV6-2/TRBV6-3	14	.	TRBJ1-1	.	TGTGCCAGCAGTGTCCAAGGGACTCTAGCCGAAGCTTTCTTT	CASSVQGTLAEAFF
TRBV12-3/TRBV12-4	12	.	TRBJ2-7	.	TGTGCCAGCAGCGCGGGGCCCTACGAGCAGTACTTC	CASSAGPYEQYF